The following is a T cell receptor (beta chain) sequence with its context. This specimen belongs to a study of cytomegalovirus exposure and HLA in healthy donors. With 60 Vbeta and 13 Jbeta primers, the PCR was carried out. TCRdb keeps only in-frame clones here, not all; method: immunoSEQ multiplex PCR. Of under 150,000 clones in the sample, roughly four fifths were seen once. V was pared by 1 base and J by 5 bases, with 3 bases of the junction left unmatched. CDR1 SGHRS and CDR2 YFSETQ come from the germline V gene. The CDR3 is 15 amino acids. At the time of sampling, donors were nominally healthy, though unrecorded immune exposures were likely.

What was sequenced was PBMCs. The J gene is TRBJ2-1, the V gene TRBV5-1, with 10 bases lining up with TRBD2. This TCR came from a woman in her thirties or forties in good health and CMV-seropositive. DNA of the CDR3: TGCGCCAGCAGCTTGCGTAGCGGGGGGAACAATGAGCAGTTCTTC. Translated: CASSLRSGGNNEQFF.